This TCR beta chain was documented in a study of OX40 agonist ivuxolimab in advanced cancers. Whole-study results and caveats: Compared with CD4+, CD8+ T cells on average had more expanded clones.

Comments on this clone: Its antigen remains unknown.

The repertoire was sequenced with immunoSEQ multiplex PCR; TCRdb's copy has only in-frame clones and lacks some. Of around 65,000 clones in the sample, approximately 90% are singletons; the top ten hold 0.3% to 0.35%. The CDR3 covers 18 residues. V shed 2 bases and J shed 0 bases, with 19 bases lying between them. The germline V gene has CDR1 SNHLY and CDR2 FYNNEI. The sample here was CD4+ or CD8+ T cells sorted from blood, taken in a trial of the OX40 agonist ivuxolimab. V gene TRBV2 combines with J gene TRBJ1-1; D may be TRBD1 (5 bases). The source is an adult with an advanced solid tumor such as melanoma, head and neck, liver or kidney cancer. The chain's CDR3 is CASSERDSRVILNTEAFF. CDR3 nucleotide sequence: TGTGCCAGCAGTGAAAGGGACTCTAGGGTAATACTGAACACTGAAGCTTTCTTT.